This entry is about one TCR beta chain. This sample is drawn from a study of OX40 agonist ivuxolimab in advanced cancers. Repertoires were generated with immunoSEQ multiplex PCR, while TCRdb's copy carries only in-frame clones and drops some. The sample includes tens of thousands of clones, around 90% of them seen just once. In germline, CDR1 is SGHTA, CDR2 FQGTGA. V trimming: 5 bases; J trimming: 4 bases; junction bases outside the gene matches: 5. The length of the CDR3 is 14 residues. The specimen comprised CD4+ or CD8+ T cells sorted from blood, sampled in a trial of the OX40 agonist ivuxolimab. The receptor's source is an adult with an advanced solid tumor such as melanoma, head and neck, liver or kidney cancer. This rearrangement joins TRBV7-3 to TRBJ2-1; 7 positions match TRBD2. The CDR3 DNA follows: TGTGCCAGCAGCGCAAGCGGGGATTACAATGAGCAGTTCTTC. This sequence encodes CASSASGDYNEQFF.